The sequence of this TCR beta chain was determined in a study of T-cell reconstitution after alpha-beta-depleted transplantation in children. Germline V gene sequence: CDR1 DFQATT, CDR2 SNEGSKA (reference sequence). The CDR3 is 16 residues long. This clonotype was found a few times. At one end, the junction sequence differs from germline, possibly due to a read error. Unique molecular identifiers were built into the TCRbeta library. TCRdb reprocessed the PCR reads via MiXCR and lists one record per CDR3 protein. Here the sample spans more than 100,000 distinct CDR3 sequences, about 23% being singletons.

The sequence came from a male patient aged 2 to 10 who had a stem cell transplant for chronic granulomatous disease, so the T cells may come from the graft donor. Here the sequenced sample was PBMCs, mostly from graft donor cells, taken 180 days after TCRalphabeta/CD19-depleted stem cell transplant. The V gene is TRBV20-1, the J gene TRBJ2-7, with 13 bases matching TRBD2. This CDR3 is CCAPRLRTSGRYEQYF. In nucleotides, the CDR3 is TGCTGTGCTCCTCGACTTAGGACTAGCGGGAGATACGAGCAGTACTTC.